Presented here are 32 T cell receptor beta chains from one specimen sequenced in a study of human T cells and chemical hapten exposure. TCRdb reanalysed the RACE reads using MiXCR and keeps one entry per CDR3 protein. Counted here are tens of thousands of distinct CDR3 sequences, roughly 10% occurring once; the ten biggest clones make up 3% to 4%. Regarding time point: patch test 1, 2 weeks after DPC sensitization. Treatment described: therapeutic diphenylcyclopropenone sensitization with weekly scalp DPC. The specimen was whole blood, collected in connection with sensitization to the hapten diphenylcyclopropenone (DPC). All receptors derive from a woman aged 55-75 years with alopecia areata. Some clones in this sample may be carry-over from other donors' samples.

The chain employs TRBV29-1 and TRBJ1-1, with D unclear. CDR3 size: 12 residues. V was cut by 7 bases and J by 3 bases, with 12 bases left in between. CDR1 is SQVTM, CDR2 ANQGSEA, per germline. CDR3 amino acids: CSARTGHTEAFF. In DNA, the CDR3 is TGCAGCGCACGGACCGGTCACACTGAAGCTTTCTTT. Using reference TRBV29-1 and TRBJ1-1 for the parts outside the CDR3, the full variable domain is SAVISQKPSRDICQRGTSLTIQCQVDSQVTMMFWYRQQPGQSLTLIATANQGSEATYESGFVIDKFPISRPNLTFSTLTVSNMSPEDSSIYLCSARTGHTEAFFGQGTRLTVV.

This clonotype appeared many times. The chain uses TRBV20-1 and TRBJ2-4; tentatively, D is TRBD1 (5 bases). Germline CDR1 and CDR2: DFQATT and SNEGSKA (reference sequence). Trimming removed 5 bases at V and 0 bases at J, with 8 bases between. The length of the CDR3 is 13 residues. The CDR3 spells CSAFDRAKNIQYF. The CDR3 region has the DNA TGCAGTGCTTTCGACAGAGCCAAAAACATTCAGTACTTC.

In this sample, this clonotype turned up many times. V gene TRBV4-2 combines with J gene TRBJ2-7; 8 nucleotides match TRBD2. Trimming at V came to 1 base and at J to 0 bases, leaving 5 bases not matched to a gene. The CDR3 totals 16 residues. Germline assignment: CDR1 LGHNA and CDR2 YNFKEQ. In nucleotides, the CDR3 is TGTGCCAGCAGCCAAGGCGCCGGGACTAGCTCCTACGAGCAGTACTTC. Encoded protein: CASSQGAGTSSYEQYF.

There are many counts of this clonotype. The chain combines TRBV20-1 with TRBJ2-7; a weak D match, TRBD1 (6 bases). V was trimmed by 0 bases and J by 4 bases, leaving 19 bases between them. Looked up from germline, CDR1 is DFQATT and CDR2 is SNEGSKA (reference sequence). The CDR3 totals 16 residues. The CDR3 region has the DNA TGCAGTGCTAGAGATCCCCGGCAGGGGCGGTTGTACGAGCAGTACTTC. Protein: CSARDPRQGRLYEQYF.

This clonotype has more than one count but fewer than ten. The chain recombines TRBV6-2 or TRBV6-3 with TRBJ2-7; D call uncertain. Germline assignment: CDR1 MNHEY and CDR2 SVGEGT. This CDR3 region has 11 residues. V lost 3 bases, J lost 2 bases, and 2 bases lay in between. This CDR3 reads CASSYPYEQYF. The DNA of the CDR3 is TGTGCCAGCAGTTATCCCTACGAGCAGTACTTC.

The chain recombines TRBV19 with TRBJ1-5; 8 bases align to TRBD1. The CDR3 is 15 amino acids. V lost 10 bases and J lost 4; bases outside the gene matches: 12. CDR1 and CDR2 (germline): LNHDA, SQIVND (reference sequence). The CDR3 region is CATMGKTGANQPQHF. For the CDR3, the DNA is TGTGCCACGATGGGGAAGACAGGGGCGAATCAGCCCCAGCATTTT.

This clonotype was observed a handful of times. V usage is TRBV2 and J usage is TRBJ2-1, with TRBD2 matching 7 bases. The CDR3 has 13 residues. Per germline, CDR1 SNHLY and CDR2 FYNNEI. J was trimmed by 0 bases and V by 11 bases; bases with no gene match: 4. The chain's CDR3 is CAGEGSSYNEQFF. CDR3 sequence (DNA): TGTGCCGGGGAGGGGAGCTCCTACAATGAGCAGTTCTTC.

The table lists this clonotype with a few counts. This chain joins TRBV20-1 and TRBJ1-1; D is ambiguous. CDR3 length equals 15 residues. Trimming took 3 bases from V and 5 from J, leaving 19 bases between them. The germline V gene encodes CDR1 DFQATT and CDR2 SNEGSKA (reference sequence). This CDR3 reads CSASSGGSGLTEAFF. The CDR3 region has the DNA TGCAGTGCTAGCTCAGGTGGTTCGGGATTGACTGAAGCTTTCTTT.

Ten or more counts support this clonotype. V usage is TRBV10-2 and J usage is TRBJ1-2, with TRBD1 matching 8 bases. CDR1 and CDR2 from the germline V gene are WSHSY and SAAADI. This CDR3 comprises 17 residues. V was pared by 7 bases and J by 4 bases, with 17 bases of the junction left unmatched. The DNA for the CDR3 is TGCGCCAGCATCTCAGGACAGGGAACAAAGGACGGCTATGGCTACACCTTC. It codes for CASISGQGTKDGYGYTF.

This clonotype occurred many times. The chain recombines TRBV11-2 with TRBJ2-1, with 9 bases matching TRBD2. This CDR3 region has 19 residues. Per germline, CDR1 SGHAT and CDR2 FQNNGV. The V segment lost 3 bases and the J segment 4 bases; nucleotides outside the gene matches: 16. CDR3 DNA sequence: TGTGCCAGCAGCTTCGCGAGCGGGGGGCCTGCGCGCGGATACAATGAGCAGTTCTTC. Its translation: CASSFASGGPARGYNEQFF.

This clonotype was counted many times. The chain uses TRBV7-2 and TRBJ1-4, with a possible D match to TRBD1 (5 bases). The germline gives CDR1 SGHTA, CDR2 FQGNSA. The length of the CDR3 is 16 residues. Trimming cost V 4 bases and J 10 bases, with 22 bases left between them. The CDR3 coding sequence is TGTGCCAGCAGCTCCCCTTGGGACGACGCCGGAAGAAAACTGTTTTTT. Protein product: CASSSPWDDAGRKLFF.

This chain joins TRBV28 and TRBJ2-3; the D is unclear. V gave up 6 bases and J gave up 9 bases, with 13 bases separating them. The CDR3 covers 12 residues. Looked up from germline, CDR1 is MDHEN and CDR2 is SYDVKM. In DNA, the CDR3 is TGTGCCAGCAGCCCAGTCCCGCGGACGCAGTATTTT. It specifies CASSPVPRTQYF. Based on the CDR3 plus reference TRBV28 and TRBJ2-3, the full variable domain is DVKVTQSSRYLVKRTGEKVFLECVQDMDHENMFWYRQDPGLGLRLIYFSYDVKMKEKGDIPEGYSVSREKKERFSLILESASTNQTSMYLCASSPVPRTQYFGPGTRLTVL.

The chain combines TRBV7-9 with TRBJ2-7; maybe TRBD1 (5 bases). The CDR3 runs 14 residues. Trimming took off 4 bases at V and 3 bases at J, with 13 bases between the two ends. CDR1 is SEHNR, CDR2 FQNEAQ, per germline (reference sequence). CDR3 bases: TGTGCCAGCAGCTCCACAGGTTCCCACTACGAGCAGTACTTC. Its protein is CASSSTGSHYEQYF.

This clonotype was detected a few times. J is TRBJ2-7 and V is TRBV12-5; no clear D. The CDR3 totals 12 residues. Per the germline V gene, CDR1 is LGHNT and CDR2 is FRNRAP. V gave up 0 bases and J gave up 5 bases, with 5 bases separating them. The CDR3 loop is CASGLVRNEQYF. CDR3 in DNA: TGTGCTAGTGGTTTGGTCCGGAACGAGCAGTACTTC. The full variable domain, with the rest looked up from reference TRBV12-5 and TRBJ2-7, is DARVTQTPRHKVTEMGQEVTMRCQPILGHNTVFWYRQTMMQGLELLAYFRNRAPLDDSGMPKDRFSAEMPDATLATLKIQPSEPRDSAVYFCASGLVRNEQYFGPGTRLTVT.

The V and J genes are TRBV29-1 and TRBJ1-2; a weak D match, TRBD1 (6 bases). Germline assignment: CDR1 SQVTM and CDR2 ANQGSEA. This CDR3 is built from 13 residues. Trimming took off 7 bases at V and 2 bases at J, with 14 bases between the two ends. The DNA of the CDR3 is TGCAGCGCGTCCTCAGGGGAGAACTATGGCTACACCTTC. This gives the protein CSASSGENYGYTF.

In its sample, this clonotype was seen many times. The chain combines TRBV3-1 with TRBJ2-7; TRBD1 agrees at 8 bases. The V segment lost 4 bases and the J segment 3 bases; nucleotides outside the gene matches: 2. Germline-derived CDR1 and CDR2 are LGHDT and YNNKEL (reference sequence). The CDR3 sequence is 13 residues long. The CDR3 is CASSRDRSYEQYF. The DNA for the CDR3 is TGTGCCAGCAGCCGGGACAGGAGCTACGAGCAGTACTTC.

In this sample, this clonotype turned up many times. This sequence joins TRBV3-1 and TRBJ2-3; no clear D. Looked up from germline, CDR1 is LGHDT and CDR2 is YNNKEL (reference sequence). This CDR3 region has 11 residues. V was trimmed by 1 base and J by 6 bases, leaving 2 bases between them. CDR3 in amino acids: CASSQGDTQYF. CDR3 sequence (DNA): TGTGCCAGCAGCCAAGGGGATACGCAGTATTTT.

The V and J genes are TRBV19 and TRBJ1-5, with D unclear. V was trimmed by 2 bases and J by 0 bases, leaving 14 bases between them. The CDR3 is made up of 17 amino acids. CDR1 is LNHDA and CDR2 is SQIVND in the germline V gene (reference sequence). CDR3 DNA: TGTGCCAGTAGTATAAGAGGTCGGTCCTATAGCAATCAGCCCCAGCATTTT. Translated, it gives CASSIRGRSYSNQPQHF.

This clonotype was seen a handful of times. V gene TRBV18 combines with J gene TRBJ2-3; TRBD1 matches 9 bases. With V trimmed by 0 bases and J by 3 bases, 10 bases remained unmatched. CDR1 and CDR2 from the germline V gene are KGHSH and LQKENI. This CDR3 spans 18 amino acids. CDR3 in DNA: TGTGCCAGCTCACCACCCGGGACAGGGAACCTTGGTACAGATACGCAGTATTTT. The encoded protein is CASSPPGTGNLGTDTQYF.

This clonotype appeared many times. The V gene is TRBV5-1, the J gene TRBJ2-1; no definite D call. V was clipped by 4 bases and J by 3 bases, with 2 bases between them. The CDR3 sequence is 11 residues long. CDR1 is SGHRS, CDR2 YFSETQ, per germline. CDR3 DNA sequence: TGCGCCAGCAGCGTCTACAATGAGCAGTTCTTC. It encodes CASSVYNEQFF. The variable domain in full, completed from reference TRBV5-1 and TRBJ2-1, reads KAGVTQTPRYLIKTRGQQVTLSCSPISGHRSVSWYQQTPGQGLQFLFEYFSETQRNKGNFPGRFSGRQFSNSRSEMNVSTLELGDSALYLCASSVYNEQFFGPGTRLTVL.

This clonotype was counted at least ten times. This chain joins TRBV12-3 or TRBV12-4 and TRBJ1-5, with TRBD1 identical over 7 bases. The junction had 6 bases not matched to a gene; V was cut back by 7 bases and J by 0 bases. This CDR3 spans 15 amino acids. In nucleotides, the CDR3 is TGTGCCAGCACCGGGACAGTTTATAGCAATCAGCCCCAGCATTTT. This encodes CASTGTVYSNQPQHF.

This clonotype has just a few counts. V gene TRBV12-3 or TRBV12-4 combines with J gene TRBJ1-5; D gene ambiguous. The CDR3 runs 11 residues. V lost 6 bases and J lost 5, with 5 bases in between. The CDR3 DNA is TGTGCCAGCAGCCTATATCAGCCCCAGCATTTT. It is translated as CASSLYQPQHF.

This sequence joins TRBV18 and TRBJ1-1; a possible D gene is TRBD1 (6 bases). Germline assignment: CDR1 KGHSH and CDR2 LQKENI. V was cut by 2 bases and J by 5 bases, with 15 bases left in between. This CDR3 is 15 amino acids long. The CDR3 bases are TGTGCCAGCTCACCATCGGTGACAGGTCGGACTGAAGCTTTCTTT. This gives the protein CASSPSVTGRTEAFF.

This clonotype was seen a few times. This chain joins TRBV12-5 and TRBJ2-7; 9 bases map to TRBD1. This CDR3 contains 12 residues. Germline V CDR1 and CDR2: LGHNT, FRNRAP. The trim removed 7 bases at V and 4 bases at J, leaving 2 bases unmatched. The CDR3 sequence: CASAGTGYEQYF. CDR3 in DNA: TGTGCTAGTGCCGGGACAGGGTACGAGCAGTACTTC.

This clonotype was seen ten or more times. The CDR3 DNA reads TGTGCCAGCAGGAAGACAGGGGGACACACTGAAGCTTTCTTT. Its translation is CASRKTGGHTEAFF. The V gene is TRBV6-4, the J gene TRBJ1-1; 9 nucleotides agree with TRBD1. CDR3 length equals 14 residues. Germline loops: CDR1 MRHNA, CDR2 SNTAGT. Trimming cost V 6 bases and J 3 bases; bases outside gene matches: 5.

In its sample, this clonotype was seen a few times. The gene calls are TRBV5-1 and TRBJ2-5, with D possibly being TRBD2 (7 bases). Germline CDR1 and CDR2: SGHRS and YFSETQ. Trimming left V 0 bases short and J 1 base short, with 10 bases between. CDR3 length: 15 residues. This chain's CDR3 is CASSLARGLQETQYF. The CDR3 DNA reads as TGCGCCAGCAGCTTGGCGCGGGGGCTCCAAGAGACCCAGTACTTC.

This chain links TRBV5-4 with TRBJ2-3; D is possibly TRBD2 (7 bases). The V and J ends lost 3 bases and 3 bases respectively, with 14 bases between them. Germline V gene sequence: CDR1 SGHNT, CDR2 YYREEE (reference sequence). The CDR3 contains 15 residues. CDR3 sequence (DNA): TGTGCCAGCAGCTGGGGGCTGGGGGGGACAGATACGCAGTATTTT. Translated, it gives CASSWGLGGTDTQYF.

This clonotype occurred many times. The chain links TRBV11-2 to TRBJ1-1; the D is unclear. Germline lookup yields CDR1 SGHAT and CDR2 FQNNGV. The ends were cut back, 0 bases at V and 2 bases at J, with 10 bases in the middle. The CDR3 length is 15 residues. The CDR3 DNA sequence: TGTGCCAGCAGCTTAGACGGGCAACTTAACACTGAAGCTTTCTTT. It yields the protein CASSLDGQLNTEAFF.

The chain is built from TRBV19 and TRBJ2-5; D is ambiguous. The CDR3 loop spans 14 amino acids. The V end was cut by 8 bases, the J end by 5 bases, with 18 bases between. The germline gives CDR1 LNHDA, CDR2 SQIVND (reference sequence). Written as DNA, the CDR3 is TGTGCCAGTTCGTCAAGGAGCGATGGGGAGACCCAGTACTTC. Amino acids: CASSSRSDGETQYF.

This clonotype showed up just a few times. The V call is TRBV6-1, the J call TRBJ2-1, with 12 nucleotides matching TRBD2. The CDR3 loop spans 16 amino acids. Germline CDR1 and CDR2: MNHNS and SASEGT. The V and J ends lost 5 bases and 6 bases, in that order; junction bases with no gene match: 8. The DNA of the CDR3 is TGTGCCAGCAGTACCTGGCTAGCGGGGGGGGCCAATGAGCAGTTCTTC. Translation gives CASSTWLAGGANEQFF.

The chain carries TRBV4-2 and TRBJ1-5; D remains ambiguous. The CDR3 length is 15 residues. Germline-derived CDR1 and CDR2 are LGHNA and YNFKEQ. V shed 0 bases and J shed 7 bases, with 13 bases lying between them. CDR3 DNA: TGTGCCAGCAGCCAAGATAACGCGGGTCCCCAGCCCCAGCATTTT. This encodes CASSQDNAGPQPQHF.

Comments on this clonotype: Sequence at one end of the junction differs from germline and may be a read error. The CDR3: CASSQETGTRFKF. The CDR3 nucleotides read TGTGCCAGCAGCCAAGAAACCGGGACAAGATTCAAATTC. The J gene is TRBJ1-2, the V gene TRBV12-3 or TRBV12-4, with D tentatively TRBD1 (6 bases). The CDR3 loop spans 13 amino acids.